This record covers a single TCR beta chain. This sample stems from a study of blood T cell repertoires in COVID-19. As for the study in general: Material from acute and convalescent COVID-19 was sourced from the United States, Italy and Spain. PBMCs, B-cell-depleted T cells, or T cells provided the cDNA or gDNA that made up the material.

Sequencing was performed with immunoSEQ multiplex PCR; in TCRdb, only in-frame clones are kept and a portion is missing. This sample has a few hundred thousand clones, with over 75% found just once. Seattle enrolled patients during active infection and tracked them longitudinally. V lost 7 bases and J lost 4, with 10 bases in between. The length of the CDR3 is 12 residues. Germline CDR1 is MNHEY and CDR2 is SVGAGI. The clonotype originates from a woman in her twenties or thirties with COVID-19, enrolled during active disease. Sequencing was carried out using peripheral blood. The chain joins TRBV6-5 to TRBJ2-5; D might be TRBD1 (6 bases). The CDR3 nucleotides read TGTGCCAGCAACCAGGGGCGAGAGACCCAGTACTTC. The encoded protein is CASNQGRETQYF.